These 6 T cell receptor beta chains originate from one sample sequenced in a study of human versus mouse CDR3 diversity and MHC coevolution. Generated by immunoSEQ multiplex PCR, the TCRdb table keeps only in-frame clones and is missing some. This table holds tens of thousands of clones, around 93% found once. Sequenced input: naive CD4+ T cells from blood. Subset: CD45RO-negative CD62L-positive naive CD4 T cells. These receptors were taken from a person aged 25 to 69 in good health.

The V and J genes are TRBV9 and TRBJ2-7, with TRBD2 matching 8 bases. Trimming took 0 bases from V and 10 from J; bases not matched to a gene: 9. The CDR3 contains 14 residues. The germline CDR1 and CDR2 sequences are SGDLS and YYNGEE. For the CDR3, the DNA is TGTGCCAGCAGCGTAGCTACGGGGGGGGACACCCAGTACTTC. Translating it yields CASSVATGGDTQYF.

The chain recombines TRBV7-6 with TRBJ2-5; TRBD2 matches at 12 bases. The CDR3 is 13 amino acids. V gave up 5 bases and J gave up 12 bases; unmatched junction bases: 7. CDR1 is SGHVS and CDR2 is FNYEAQ in the germline V gene. CDR3 sequence reads: CASSRGTSGPKYF. The CDR3 DNA reads TGTGCCAGCAGCAGAGGGACTAGCGGGCCCAAGTACTTC. The full variable domain, completed using reference TRBV7-6 and TRBJ2-5, is GAGVSQSPRYKVTKRGQDVALRCDPISGHVSLYWYRQALGQGPEFLTYFNYEAQQDKSGLPNDRFSAERPEGSISTLTIQRTEQRDSAMYRCASSRGTSGPKYFGPGTRLLVL.

The chain recombines TRBV19 with TRBJ1-1, with D possibly TRBD1 on 5 matching bases. The CDR3 spans 14 residues. Germline V lookup: CDR1 LNHDA, CDR2 SQIVND (reference sequence). V lost 3 bases and J lost 0, with 8 bases in between. The CDR3 DNA sequence: TGTGCCAGTAGTATGGCAGGGCTGAACACTGAAGCTTTCTTT. Protein sequence: CASSMAGLNTEAFF.

This clone was recorded a few times. The chain combines TRBV10-3 with TRBJ2-7, with a tentative D call TRBD2 (6 bases). The V gene lost 9 bases and the J gene lost 3 bases, with 18 bases spanning the gap. The CDR3 runs to 14 residues. CDR1 ENHRY and CDR2 SYGVKD come from the germline V gene. CDR3 loop: CAIRRASESYEQYF. DNA of the CDR3: TGTGCCATTAGACGGGCTAGCGAAAGCTACGAGCAGTACTTC.

V usage is TRBV11-2 and J usage is TRBJ2-7, with 8 positions matching TRBD2. CDR1 and CDR2 from the germline V gene are SGHAT and FQNNGV. The V and J ends lost 6 bases and 3 bases, in that order; junction bases with no gene match: 7. The CDR3 extends over 14 amino acids. The CDR3 region is CASRPSGGDYEQYF. The CDR3 bases are TGTGCCAGCAGACCCTCGGGGGGGGACTACGAGCAGTACTTC.

The genes are TRBV5-1 and TRBJ1-1, with TRBD1 matching over 12 bases. J was trimmed by 5 bases and V by 7 bases; bases with no gene match: 9. The CDR3 loop spans 15 amino acids. Germline CDR1 and CDR2: SGHRS and YFSETQ. The CDR3 sequence: CASGMGQGAGTEAFF. The CDR3 DNA follows: TGCGCCAGCGGGATGGGACAGGGGGCCGGGACTGAAGCTTTCTTT. Looking up the rest from reference TRBV5-1 and TRBJ1-1 gives the full variable domain: KAGVTQTPRYLIKTRGQQVTLSCSPISGHRSVSWYQQTPGQGLQFLFEYFSETQRNKGNFPGRFSGRQFSNSRSEMNVSTLELGDSALYLCASGMGQGAGTEAFFGQGTRLTVV.